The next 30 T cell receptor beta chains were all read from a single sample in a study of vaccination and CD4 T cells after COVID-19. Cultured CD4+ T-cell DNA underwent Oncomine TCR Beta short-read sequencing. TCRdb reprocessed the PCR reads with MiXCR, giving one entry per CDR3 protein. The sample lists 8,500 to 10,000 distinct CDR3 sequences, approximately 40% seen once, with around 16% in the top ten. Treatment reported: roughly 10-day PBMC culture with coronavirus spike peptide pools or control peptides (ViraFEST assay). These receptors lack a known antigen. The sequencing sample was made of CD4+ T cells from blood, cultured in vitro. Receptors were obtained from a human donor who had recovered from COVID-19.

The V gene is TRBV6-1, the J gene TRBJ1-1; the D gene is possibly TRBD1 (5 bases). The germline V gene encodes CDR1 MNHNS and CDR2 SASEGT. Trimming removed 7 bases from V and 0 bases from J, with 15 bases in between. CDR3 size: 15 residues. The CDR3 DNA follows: TGTGCCAGCAACCATTGGGGGATGATGAACACTGAAGCTTTCTTT. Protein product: CASNHWGMMNTEAFF.

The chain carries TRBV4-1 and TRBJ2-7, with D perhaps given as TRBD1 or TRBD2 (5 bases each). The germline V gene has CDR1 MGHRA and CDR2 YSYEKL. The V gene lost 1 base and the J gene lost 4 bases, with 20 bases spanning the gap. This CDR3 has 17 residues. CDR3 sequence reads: CASSQAGGAQGGYEQYF. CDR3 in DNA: TGCGCCAGCAGCCAAGCCGGAGGCGCCCAGGGTGGATACGAGCAGTACTTC.

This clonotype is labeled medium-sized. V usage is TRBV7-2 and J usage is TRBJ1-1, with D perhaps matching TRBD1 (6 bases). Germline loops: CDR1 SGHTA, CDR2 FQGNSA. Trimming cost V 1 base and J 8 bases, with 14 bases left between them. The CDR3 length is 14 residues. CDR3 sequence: CASSLGQGSSEAFF. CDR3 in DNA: TGTGCCAGCAGCTTAGGTCAGGGGAGCTCGGAAGCTTTCTTT.

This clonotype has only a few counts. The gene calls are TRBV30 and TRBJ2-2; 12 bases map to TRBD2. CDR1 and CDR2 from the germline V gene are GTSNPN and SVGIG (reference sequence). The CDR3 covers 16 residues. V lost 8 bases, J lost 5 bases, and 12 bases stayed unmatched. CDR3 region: CANRLAGGQITGELFF. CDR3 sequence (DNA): TGTGCCAACCGGCTAGCGGGGGGGCAAATTACCGGGGAGCTGTTTTTT.

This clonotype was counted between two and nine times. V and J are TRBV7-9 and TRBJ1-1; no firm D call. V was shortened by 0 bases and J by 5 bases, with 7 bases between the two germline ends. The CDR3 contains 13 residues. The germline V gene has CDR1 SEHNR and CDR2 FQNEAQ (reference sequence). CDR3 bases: TGTGCCAGCAGCTTAGCAGGGTTGACTGAAGCTTTCTTT. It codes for CASSLAGLTEAFF.

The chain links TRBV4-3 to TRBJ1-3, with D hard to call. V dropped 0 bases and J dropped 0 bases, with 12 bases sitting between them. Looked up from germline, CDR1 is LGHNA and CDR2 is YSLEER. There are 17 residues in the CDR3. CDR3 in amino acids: CASSQDLPSSSGNTIYF. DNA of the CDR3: TGCGCCAGCAGCCAAGATCTACCCTCGAGCTCTGGAAACACCATATATTTT.

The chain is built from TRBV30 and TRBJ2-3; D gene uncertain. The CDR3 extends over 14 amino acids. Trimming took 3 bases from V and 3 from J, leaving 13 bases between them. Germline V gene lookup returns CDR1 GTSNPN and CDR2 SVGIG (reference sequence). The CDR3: CAWRVNLGTDTQYF. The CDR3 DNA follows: TGTGCCTGGAGGGTAAACCTAGGGACAGATACGCAGTATTTT.

The CDR3 DNA reads TGTGCCAGCACGACAGGTACTAATCAGCCCCAGCATTTT. Translation gives CASTTGTNQPQHF. The chain uses TRBV6-2 or TRBV6-3 and TRBJ1-5, with D perhaps TRBD1 (6 bases). There are 13 residues in the CDR3. Trimming stripped 7 bases from V and 4 bases from J, with 11 bases between. Germline-derived CDR1 and CDR2 are MNHEY and SVGEGT.

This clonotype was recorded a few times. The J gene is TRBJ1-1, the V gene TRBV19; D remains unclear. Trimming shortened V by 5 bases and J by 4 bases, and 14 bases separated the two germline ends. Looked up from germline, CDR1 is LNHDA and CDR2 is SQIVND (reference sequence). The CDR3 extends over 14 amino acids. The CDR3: CASSRSPMRTEAFF. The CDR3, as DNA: TGTGCCAGTAGTCGGTCCCCTATGCGCACTGAAGCTTTCTTT.

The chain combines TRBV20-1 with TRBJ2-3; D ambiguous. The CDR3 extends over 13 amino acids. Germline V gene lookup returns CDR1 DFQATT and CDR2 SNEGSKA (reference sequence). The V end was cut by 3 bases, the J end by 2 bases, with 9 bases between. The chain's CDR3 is CSASRPITDTQYF. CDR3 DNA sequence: TGCAGTGCTAGTCGACCCATCACAGATACGCAGTATTTT.

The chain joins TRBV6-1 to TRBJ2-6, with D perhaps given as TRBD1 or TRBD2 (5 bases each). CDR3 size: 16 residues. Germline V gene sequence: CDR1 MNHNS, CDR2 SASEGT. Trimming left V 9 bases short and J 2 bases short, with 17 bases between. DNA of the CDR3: TGTGCCAGTCCGGACGGGACCCCAGCTGGGGCCAACGTCCTGACTTTC. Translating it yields CASPDGTPAGANVLTF.

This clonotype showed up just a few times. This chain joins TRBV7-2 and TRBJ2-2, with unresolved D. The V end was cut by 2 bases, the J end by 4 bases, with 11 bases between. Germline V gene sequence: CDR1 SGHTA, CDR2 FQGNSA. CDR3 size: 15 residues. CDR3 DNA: TGTGCCAGCAGCTTAATAGGCTCCTCCACCGGGGAGCTGTTTTTT. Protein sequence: CASSLIGSSTGELFF.

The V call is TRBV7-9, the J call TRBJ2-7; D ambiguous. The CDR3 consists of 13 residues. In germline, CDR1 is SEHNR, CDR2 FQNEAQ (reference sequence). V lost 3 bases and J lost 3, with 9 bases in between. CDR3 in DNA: TGTGCCAGCAGCTTGCCACCCATCTACGAGCAGTACTTC. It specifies CASSLPPIYEQYF.

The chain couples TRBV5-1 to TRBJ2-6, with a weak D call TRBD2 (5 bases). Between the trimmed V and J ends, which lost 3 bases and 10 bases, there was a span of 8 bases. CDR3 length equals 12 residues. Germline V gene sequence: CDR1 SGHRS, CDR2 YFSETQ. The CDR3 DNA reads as TGCGCCAGCAGCTGGACGGGGAACGTCCTGACTTTC. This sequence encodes CASSWTGNVLTF.

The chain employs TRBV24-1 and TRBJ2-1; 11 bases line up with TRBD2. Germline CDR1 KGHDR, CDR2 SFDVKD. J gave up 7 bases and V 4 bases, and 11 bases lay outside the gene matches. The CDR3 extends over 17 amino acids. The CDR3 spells CATSDSGTSGPLNEQFF. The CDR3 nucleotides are TGTGCCACCAGTGACTCCGGGACTAGCGGCCCCCTGAATGAGCAGTTCTTC.

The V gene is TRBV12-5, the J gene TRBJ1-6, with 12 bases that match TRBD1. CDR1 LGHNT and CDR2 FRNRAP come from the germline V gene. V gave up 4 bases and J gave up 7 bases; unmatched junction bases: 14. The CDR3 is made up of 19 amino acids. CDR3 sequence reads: CASGSRRDRGLLYNSPLHF. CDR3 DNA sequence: TGTGCTAGTGGTTCGAGACGGGACAGGGGGCTGTTATACAATTCACCCCTCCACTTT.

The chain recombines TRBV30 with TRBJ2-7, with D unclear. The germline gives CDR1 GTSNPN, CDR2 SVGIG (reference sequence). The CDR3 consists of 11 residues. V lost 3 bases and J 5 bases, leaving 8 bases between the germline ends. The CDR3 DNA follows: TGTGCCTGGAGAGGCTTGGACGAGCAGTACTTC. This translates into CAWRGLDEQYF.

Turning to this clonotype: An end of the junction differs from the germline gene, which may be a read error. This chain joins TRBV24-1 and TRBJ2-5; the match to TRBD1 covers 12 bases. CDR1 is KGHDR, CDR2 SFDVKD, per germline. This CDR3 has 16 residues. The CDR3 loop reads CTTSDSGQGARETQYF. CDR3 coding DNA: TGTACCACCAGTGATTCGGGACAGGGGGCACGGGAGACCCAGTACTTC.

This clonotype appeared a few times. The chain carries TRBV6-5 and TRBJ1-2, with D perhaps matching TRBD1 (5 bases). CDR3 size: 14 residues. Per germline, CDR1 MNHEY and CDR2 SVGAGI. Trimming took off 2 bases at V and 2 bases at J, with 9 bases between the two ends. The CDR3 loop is CASSYGGRNYGYTF. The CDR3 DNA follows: TGTGCCAGCAGTTACGGGGGACGGAACTATGGCTACACCTTC.

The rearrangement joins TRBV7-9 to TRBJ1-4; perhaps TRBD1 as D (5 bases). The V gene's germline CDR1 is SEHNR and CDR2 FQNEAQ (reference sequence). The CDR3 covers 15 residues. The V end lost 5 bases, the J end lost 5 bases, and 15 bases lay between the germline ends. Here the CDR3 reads CASSLTGHANEKLFF. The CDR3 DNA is TGTGCCAGCAGCCTAACAGGACACGCGAATGAAAAACTGTTTTTT.

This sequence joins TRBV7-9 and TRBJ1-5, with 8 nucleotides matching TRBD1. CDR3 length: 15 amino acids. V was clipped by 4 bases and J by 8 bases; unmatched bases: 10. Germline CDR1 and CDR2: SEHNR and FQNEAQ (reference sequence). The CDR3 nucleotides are TGTGCCAGCAGCTCAAGTGGGACAGGTATTGAGCCCCAGCATTTT. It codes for CASSSSGTGIEPQHF.

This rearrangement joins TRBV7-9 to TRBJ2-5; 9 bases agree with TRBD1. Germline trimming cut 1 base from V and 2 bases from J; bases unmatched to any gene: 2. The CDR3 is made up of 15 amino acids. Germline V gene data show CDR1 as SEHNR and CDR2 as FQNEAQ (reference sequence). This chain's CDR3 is CASSLDGTGQETQYF. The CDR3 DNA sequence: TGTGCCAGCAGCTTAGATGGGACAGGGCAAGAGACCCAGTACTTC.

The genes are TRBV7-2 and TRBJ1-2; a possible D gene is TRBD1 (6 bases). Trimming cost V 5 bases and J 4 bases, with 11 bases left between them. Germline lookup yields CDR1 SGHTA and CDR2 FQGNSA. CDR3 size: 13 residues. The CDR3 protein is CASSLDRSYGYTF. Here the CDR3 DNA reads TGTGCCAGCAGCCTGGACAGATCCTATGGCTACACCTTC.

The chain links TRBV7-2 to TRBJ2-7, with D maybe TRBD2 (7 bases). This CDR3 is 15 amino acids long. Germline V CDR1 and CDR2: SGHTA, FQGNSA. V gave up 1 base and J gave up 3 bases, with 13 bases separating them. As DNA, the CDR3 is TGTGCCAGCAGCTTAGGGACGGGGGGCAGCTACGAGCAGTACTTC. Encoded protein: CASSLGTGGSYEQYF.

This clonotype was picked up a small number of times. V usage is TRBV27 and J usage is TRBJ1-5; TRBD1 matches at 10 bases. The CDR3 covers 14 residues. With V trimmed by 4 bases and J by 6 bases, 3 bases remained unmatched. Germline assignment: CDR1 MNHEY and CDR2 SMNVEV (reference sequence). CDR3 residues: CASSSDRGGQPQHF. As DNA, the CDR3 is TGTGCCAGCAGTTCGGACAGGGGGGGTCAGCCCCAGCATTTT.

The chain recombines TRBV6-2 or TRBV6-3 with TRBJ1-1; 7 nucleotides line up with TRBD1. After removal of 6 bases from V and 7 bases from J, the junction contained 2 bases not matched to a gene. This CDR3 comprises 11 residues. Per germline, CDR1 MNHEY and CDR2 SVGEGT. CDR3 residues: CASSQGGEAFF. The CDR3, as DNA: TGTGCCAGCAGCCAGGGGGGTGAAGCTTTCTTT.

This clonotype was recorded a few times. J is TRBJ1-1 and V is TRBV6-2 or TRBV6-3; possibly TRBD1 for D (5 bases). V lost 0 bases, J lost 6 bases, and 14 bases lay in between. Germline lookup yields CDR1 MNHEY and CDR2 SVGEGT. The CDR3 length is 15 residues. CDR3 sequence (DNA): TGTGCCAGCAGTTACTCGATGTTGGGGGTCGCTGAAGCTTTCTTT. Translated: CASSYSMLGVAEAFF.

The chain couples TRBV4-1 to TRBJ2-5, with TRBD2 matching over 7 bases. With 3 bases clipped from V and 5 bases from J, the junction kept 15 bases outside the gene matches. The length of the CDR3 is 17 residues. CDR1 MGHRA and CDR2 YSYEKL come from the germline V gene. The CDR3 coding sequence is TGCGCCAGCAGCCATCCCGTCCGGGACTATGCGTATGAGACCCAGTACTTC. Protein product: CASSHPVRDYAYETQYF.

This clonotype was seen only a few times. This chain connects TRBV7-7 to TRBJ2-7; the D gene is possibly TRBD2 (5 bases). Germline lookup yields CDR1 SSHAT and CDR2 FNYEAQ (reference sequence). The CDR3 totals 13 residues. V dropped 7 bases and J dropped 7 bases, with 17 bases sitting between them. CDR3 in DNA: TGTGCCAGCAACATCTACGGAGGCGAGGAGCAGTACTTC. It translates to CASNIYGGEEQYF. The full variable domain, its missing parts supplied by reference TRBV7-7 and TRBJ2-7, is GAGVSQSPRYKVTKRGQDVTLRCDPISSHATLYWYQQALGQGPEFLTYFNYEAQPDKSGLPSDRFSAERPEGSISTLTIQRTEQRDSAMYRCASNIYGGEEQYFGPGTRLTVT.

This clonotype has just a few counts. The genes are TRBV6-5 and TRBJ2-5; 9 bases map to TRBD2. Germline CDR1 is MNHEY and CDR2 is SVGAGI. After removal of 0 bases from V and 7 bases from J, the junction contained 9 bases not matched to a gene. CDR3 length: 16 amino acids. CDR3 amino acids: CASSYSRGGRVGTQYF. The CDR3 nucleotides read TGTGCCAGCAGTTACTCGCGGGGGGGCCGTGTGGGGACCCAGTACTTC.